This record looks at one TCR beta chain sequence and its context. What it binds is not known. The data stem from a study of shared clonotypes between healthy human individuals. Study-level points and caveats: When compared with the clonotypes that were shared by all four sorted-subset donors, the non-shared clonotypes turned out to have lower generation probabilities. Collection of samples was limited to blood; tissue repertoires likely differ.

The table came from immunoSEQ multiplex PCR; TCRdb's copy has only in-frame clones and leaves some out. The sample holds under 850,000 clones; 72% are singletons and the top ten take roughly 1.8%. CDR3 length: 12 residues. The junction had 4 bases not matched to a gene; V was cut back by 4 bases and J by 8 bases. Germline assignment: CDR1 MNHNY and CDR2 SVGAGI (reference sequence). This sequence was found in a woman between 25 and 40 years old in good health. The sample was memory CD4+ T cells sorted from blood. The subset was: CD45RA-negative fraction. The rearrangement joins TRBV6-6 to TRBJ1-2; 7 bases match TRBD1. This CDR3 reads CASSSGQQGYTF. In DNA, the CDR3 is TGTGCCAGCAGTTCGGGACAGCAAGGCTACACCTTC.